The 8 T cell receptor beta chains presented below share a single source sample, sequenced in a study of blood T cell repertoires in COVID-19. TCRdb's table, derived via immunoSEQ multiplex PCR, lists solely in-frame clones and lacks some. The sample holds nearly 250,000 clones, about 90% seen once. The sequencing sample was made of PBMCs or T cells enriched from blood (not recorded which). The receptors were gathered from a man between 50 and 59 years old who had been exposed to COVID-19.

The CDR3 spells CASSHSLWLTEQETQYF. The CDR3 DNA follows: TGTGCCAGCAGCCACTCCCTCTGGTTGACAGAACAAGAGACCCAGTACTTC. The V gene is TRBV11-3, the J gene TRBJ2-5; D might be TRBD1 (5 bases). V was trimmed by 5 bases and J by 2 bases, leaving 21 bases between them. The CDR3 length is 17 residues. From germline, CDR1 is SGHNT and CDR2 YENEEA.

The chain carries TRBV6-5 and TRBJ2-3, with 10 positions matching TRBD1. CDR3 length equals 14 residues. V gave up 6 bases and J gave up 9 bases; unmatched junction bases: 9. CDR1 MNHEY and CDR2 SVGAGI come from the germline V gene. The CDR3 nucleotides read TGTGCCAGCAGACCGGGACAGGGGTTTCGCACGCAGTATTTT. Translation: CASRPGQGFRTQYF.

This clone was seen a few times. The rearrangement uses TRBV5-1 and TRBJ1-1, with a tentative D call TRBD1 (5 bases). The V end was cut by 0 bases, the J end by 3 bases, with 12 bases between. Looked up from germline, CDR1 is SGHRS and CDR2 is YFSETQ. This CDR3 is 15 amino acids long. CDR3 sequence (DNA): TGCGCCAGCAGCTTGGGTCCAGGGAGGTACACTGAAGCTTTCTTT. This gives the protein CASSLGPGRYTEAFF.

The chain uses TRBV19 and TRBJ1-1; D perhaps matches TRBD1 (6 bases). From germline, CDR1 is LNHDA and CDR2 SQIVND (reference sequence). CDR3 length: 13 amino acids. Trimming pared 3 bases from V and 4 bases from J, leaving 9 bases between. The DNA for the CDR3 is TGTGCCAGTAGTATCCGGGACACCACTGAAGCTTTCTTT. Its translation is CASSIRDTTEAFF.

The rearrangement links TRBV14 to TRBJ1-2; maybe TRBD1 (6 bases). This CDR3 has 14 residues. Trimming took 0 bases from V and 8 from J, leaving 13 bases between them. Germline loops: CDR1 SGHDN, CDR2 FVKESK. CDR3 DNA: TGTGCCAGCAGCCAAGATATCAGGGGAAGCGGCTACACCTTC. Amino acids: CASSQDIRGSGYTF.

The V gene is TRBV9, the J gene TRBJ2-2, with TRBD2 matching over 13 bases. The length of the CDR3 is 18 residues. V shed 4 bases, J shed 7 bases, and the junction held 13 bases outside the gene matches. Germline V lookup: CDR1 SGDLS, CDR2 YYNGEE. CDR3 bases: TGTGCCAGCAGCTTGTCCCAACTAGCGGGGGGGCCGGACGGGGAGCTGTTTTTT. This gives the protein CASSLSQLAGGPDGELFF.

The J gene is TRBJ1-2, the V gene TRBV5-6; 8 nucleotides line up with TRBD1. V lost 3 bases to trimming and J lost 2 bases; unmatched junction nucleotides: 3. The CDR3 sequence is 14 residues long. Looked up from germline, CDR1 is SGHDT and CDR2 is YYEEEE. CDR3 sequence reads: CASSWDRQNYGYTF. CDR3 nucleotide sequence: TGTGCCAGCAGCTGGGACAGGCAGAACTATGGCTACACCTTC.

The chain has TRBV9 and TRBJ1-2; 7 positions agree with TRBD1. V gave up 0 bases and J gave up 0 bases; unmatched junction bases: 5. Germline V gene data show CDR1 as SGDLS and CDR2 as YYNGEE. The CDR3 is made up of 16 amino acids. The CDR3 region is CASSVDPDRPNYGYTF. The CDR3 region has the DNA TGTGCCAGCAGCGTAGATCCGGACAGGCCTAACTATGGCTACACCTTC.